A selection of T cell receptor beta chains follows, all from one sample in a study of T cells in Graves' hyperthyroidism and ophthalmopathy. TCRdb independently ran MiXCR on the multiplex PCR reads; one entry per CDR3 protein. The table records approximately 400,000 distinct CDR3 sequences, around an eighth of them present only once. The sample consisted of blood. These receptors all come from a man aged 50 or older with Graves' ophthalmopathy. CDR3s include the opening cysteine and the closing phenylalanine or tryptophan. The D gene is left open where the match is weak. The size entry is marked missing in some rows and otherwise reads once, few, many or a size class.

cdr3_length: 17; clone_size: many; v_call: TRBV7-9; j_call: TRBJ2-1; d_call: NA; cdr3_nt: TGTGCCAGCAGCTTAATAGCAGGTCTAAGCTCCTACAATGAGCAGTTCTTC; cdr3_aa: CASSLIAGLSSYNEQFF
cdr3_length: 14; clone_size: NA; v_call: TRBV27; j_call: TRBJ2-5; d_call: TRBD1; cdr3_nt: TGTGCCAGCAGTTACCTGACAGGGACGGAGACCCAGTACTTC; cdr3_aa: CASSYLTGTETQYF
cdr3_length: 16; clone_size: many; v_call: TRBV3-1; j_call: TRBJ1-2; d_call: TRBD1; cdr3_nt: TGTGCCAGCAGCCAACAGGACAGGGGGGGCAACTATGGCTACACCTTC; cdr3_aa: CASSQQDRGGNYGYTF
cdr3_length: 13; clone_size: many; v_call: TRBV18; j_call: TRBJ1-1; d_call: TRBD1; cdr3_nt: TGTGCCAGCTCACCTCGACAGGGCACTGAAGCTTTCTTT; cdr3_aa: CASSPRQGTEAFF
cdr3_length: 16; clone_size: many; v_call: TRBV5-1; j_call: TRBJ2-2; d_call: TRBD2; cdr3_nt: TGCGCCAGCAGCAGATTAGCGGGATTGGTCACCGGGGAGCTGTTTTTT; cdr3_aa: CASSRLAGLVTGELFF
cdr3_length: 13; clone_size: many; v_call: TRBV18; j_call: TRBJ1-5; d_call: NA; cdr3_nt: TGTGCCAGCTCACCTGATTTGGATCAGCCCCAGCATTTT; cdr3_aa: CASSPDLDQPQHF
cdr3_length: 14; clone_size: many; v_call: TRBV6-1; j_call: TRBJ2-1; d_call: TRBD2; cdr3_nt: TGTGCCAGCACTCCCAGCGGGATCTACAATGAGCAGTTCTTC; cdr3_aa: CASTPSGIYNEQFF
cdr3_length: 14; clone_size: many; v_call: TRBV6-2/TRBV6-3; j_call: TRBJ2-1; d_call: TRBD1; cdr3_nt: TGTGCCAGCAGGCGAGACAGGGTAAACAATGAGCAGTTCTTC; cdr3_aa: CASRRDRVNNEQFF
cdr3_length: 13; clone_size: many; v_call: TRBV28; j_call: TRBJ2-3; d_call: NA; cdr3_nt: TGTGCCAGCAGCAAACCGGGGGCAGATACGCAGTATTTT; cdr3_aa: CASSKPGADTQYF
cdr3_length: 15; clone_size: few; v_call: TRBV24-1; j_call: TRBJ1-1; d_call: NA; cdr3_nt: TGTGCCACCAGTCCACGAGGGGGGGGGGACACTGAAGCTTTCTTT; cdr3_aa: CATSPRGGGDTEAFF
cdr3_length: 16; clone_size: many; v_call: TRBV24-1; j_call: TRBJ2-1; d_call: TRBD2; cdr3_nt: TGTGCCACCAGTGCCGCCGGGACTAGGGTGTACAATGAGCAGTTCTTC; cdr3_aa: CATSAAGTRVYNEQFF
cdr3_length: 14; clone_size: few; v_call: TRBV19; j_call: TRBJ2-5; d_call: NA; cdr3_nt: TGTGCCTCCCGGAAAAGGGATCGGGAAGAGACCCAGTACTTC; cdr3_aa: CASRKRDREETQYF
cdr3_length: 14; clone_size: NA; v_call: TRBV13; j_call: TRBJ2-1; d_call: NA; cdr3_nt: TGTGCCAGCAGCCAAGGTGCTGTGGGGAATGAGCAGTTCTTC; cdr3_aa: CASSQGAVGNEQFF
cdr3_length: 12; clone_size: many; v_call: TRBV2; j_call: TRBJ2-7; d_call: NA; cdr3_nt: TGTGCCAGCGACGACCAGGCGGGCGAGCAGTACTTC; cdr3_aa: CASDDQAGEQYF
cdr3_length: 15; clone_size: many; v_call: TRBV12-3/TRBV12-4; j_call: TRBJ2-7; d_call: TRBD2; cdr3_nt: TGTGCCAGCAGTCCATTAGCGGGAGGGCGGGACGAGCAGTACTTC; cdr3_aa: CASSPLAGGRDEQYF
cdr3_length: 14; clone_size: NA; v_call: TRBV7-8; j_call: TRBJ2-1; d_call: NA; cdr3_nt: TGTGCCAGCACCCTGGGTCCAGGCTACAATGAGCAGTTCTTC; cdr3_aa: CASTLGPGYNEQFF
cdr3_length: 14; clone_size: many; v_call: TRBV30; j_call: TRBJ2-7; d_call: NA; cdr3_nt: TGTGCCTGGAGTCAGGGGACCCCCTCGGGAGAGCAGTACTTC; cdr3_aa: CAWSQGTPSGEQYF
cdr3_length: 15; clone_size: many; v_call: TRBV2; j_call: TRBJ1-1; d_call: NA; cdr3_nt: TGTGCCAGCAGGGAGGACATTTGGGAAGGCACTGAAGCTTTCTTT; cdr3_aa: CASREDIWEGTEAFF
cdr3_length: 15; clone_size: many; v_call: TRBV27; j_call: TRBJ2-1; d_call: NA; cdr3_nt: TGTGCCAGCAGTTTCCCCCTGGGGGCAGAAAATGAGCAGTTCTTC; cdr3_aa: CASSFPLGAENEQFF
cdr3_length: 14; clone_size: few; v_call: TRBV7-9; j_call: TRBJ1-6; d_call: TRBD1; cdr3_nt: TGTGCCAGCAGCCCCGGGACAGGGGATTCACCCCTCCACTTT; cdr3_aa: CASSPGTGDSPLHF
cdr3_length: 11; clone_size: NA; v_call: TRBV30; j_call: TRBJ2-1; d_call: NA; cdr3_nt: TGTGCCTGGAGCGGAGGGGGCTTTCAGTTCTTC; cdr3_aa: CAWSGGGFQFF
cdr3_length: 15; clone_size: many; v_call: TRBV20-1; j_call: TRBJ2-3; d_call: NA; cdr3_nt: TGCAGTGCTAATCGGAGACAGGCTAGCACAGATACGCAGTATTTT; cdr3_aa: CSANRRQASTDTQYF
cdr3_length: 16; clone_size: few; v_call: TRBV19; j_call: TRBJ1-5; d_call: NA; cdr3_nt: TGTGCCAGTAGTATAGATCATGCGGGGAGCAATCAGCCCCAGCATTTT; cdr3_aa: CASSIDHAGSNQPQHF
cdr3_length: 18; clone_size: NA; v_call: TRBV5-1; j_call: TRBJ2-1; d_call: TRBD2; cdr3_nt: TGCGCCAGCCGAGCGGTACTAGCGGGAGGGCCTATGAACAATGAGCAGTTCTTC; cdr3_aa: CASRAVLAGGPMNNEQFF
cdr3_length: 14; clone_size: NA; v_call: TRBV19; j_call: TRBJ1-1; d_call: NA; cdr3_nt: TGTGCCAGTAGTATTCGAGCAGAGAACACTGAAGCTTTCTTT; cdr3_aa: CASSIRAENTEAFF